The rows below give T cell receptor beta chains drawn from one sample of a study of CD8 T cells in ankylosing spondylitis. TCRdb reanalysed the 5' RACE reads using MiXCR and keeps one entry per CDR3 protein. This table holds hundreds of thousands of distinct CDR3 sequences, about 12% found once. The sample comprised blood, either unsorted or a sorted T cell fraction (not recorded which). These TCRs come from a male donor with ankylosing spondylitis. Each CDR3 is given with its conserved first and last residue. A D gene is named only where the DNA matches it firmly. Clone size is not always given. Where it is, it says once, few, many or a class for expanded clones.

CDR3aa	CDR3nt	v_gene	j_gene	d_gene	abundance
CASTLGSTNEQFF	TGCGCCAGCACACTAGGGTCCACCAATGAGCAGTTCTTC	TRBV5-1	TRBJ2-1	-	many
CSAARDREGGYTF	TGCAGTGCAGCCCGAGACAGGGAGGGTGGCTACACCTTC	TRBV20-1	TRBJ1-2	TRBD1	few
CASSVDREDTQYF	TGTGCCAGCAGCGTAGACCGGGAAGATACGCAGTATTTT	TRBV9	TRBJ2-3	-	-
CASSRGTGVFF	TGTGCCAGCAGTAGAGGGACAGGGGTTTTCTTC	TRBV12-3/TRBV12-4	TRBJ2-1	TRBD1	many
CSARDEASGETQYF	TGCAGTGCTAGAGATGAGGCTAGCGGGGAGACCCAGTACTTC	TRBV20-1	TRBJ2-5	TRBD2	-
CASSSDPAYNEQFF	TGCGCCAGCAGCTCAGACCCTGCCTACAATGAGCAGTTCTTC	TRBV5-1	TRBJ2-1	-	few
CARSLVFQGDEQFF	TGCGCCAGGAGCTTGGTATTTCAGGGGGATGAGCAGTTCTTC	TRBV5-1	TRBJ2-1	TRBD1	-
CASSTITGASYEQYF	TGTGCCAGTAGTACAATAACAGGGGCTTCGTACGAGCAGTACTTC	TRBV19	TRBJ2-7	TRBD1	few
CASSQIDGDIQYF	TGCGCCAGCAGCCAAATTGACGGCGACATTCAGTACTTC	TRBV4-3	TRBJ2-4	-	few
CSAASGGAYGYTF	TGCAGTGCGGCCTCGGGGGGTGCCTATGGCTACACCTTC	TRBV20-1	TRBJ1-2	-	-
CASSPEFGGQFF	TGTGCCAGCAGCCCCGAATTCGGGGGACAGTTCTTC	TRBV6-5	TRBJ2-1	-	many
CSASRGSQPQHF	TGCAGTGCTAGCCGTGGTTCTCAGCCCCAGCATTTT	TRBV20-1	TRBJ1-5	-	many
CASSGLPGRRTGELFF	TGTGCCAGCAGTGGGCTACCGGGACGAAGGACCGGGGAGCTGTTTTTT	TRBV2	TRBJ2-2	-	few
CATSDWRGLTGELFF	TGTGCCACCAGTGATTGGCGCGGTCTCACCGGGGAGCTGTTTTTT	TRBV24-1	TRBJ2-2	-	few
CASSRKLAGVYNEQFF	TGTGCCAGCAGCCGAAAACTAGCGGGGGTTTACAATGAGCAGTTCTTC	TRBV7-2	TRBJ2-1	TRBD2	-
CASSLVGNSGETQYF	TGTGCCAGCAGCTTAGTGGGAAACTCGGGAGAGACCCAGTACTTC	TRBV7-2	TRBJ2-5	-	many
CASSFDRNEQFF	TGTGCCAGCAGCTTCGACAGAAATGAGCAGTTCTTC	TRBV5-6	TRBJ2-1	-	many
CASSEGPWENYGYTF	TGTGCCAGCAGCGAAGGTCCCTGGGAGAACTATGGCTACACCTTC	TRBV5-5	TRBJ1-2	-	-
CSVGPGQGSEKLFF	TGCAGCGTTGGACCGGGACAGGGTAGTGAAAAACTGTTTTTT	TRBV29-1	TRBJ1-4	TRBD1	-
CAIRYSGNYEQYF	TGTGCCATCAGATATAGCGGGAACTACGAGCAGTACTTC	TRBV10-3	TRBJ2-7	TRBD2	-
CASAQGGRTDTQYF	TGTGCCAGCGCGCAGGGGGGCCGCACAGATACGCAGTATTTT	TRBV28	TRBJ2-3	-	-
CSVDPEANTDTQYF	TGCAGCGTTGACCCGGAAGCCAACACAGATACGCAGTATTTT	TRBV29-1	TRBJ2-3	-	-
CSASGRDQETQYF	TGCAGTGCTAGTGGCAGGGATCAAGAGACCCAGTACTTC	TRBV20-1	TRBJ2-5	-	-
CASRPLLWDRKGNSYGYTF	TGTGCCAGCAGACCCCTCCTTTGGGACAGGAAAGGGAATAGCTATGGCTACACCTTC	TRBV7-2	TRBJ1-2	TRBD1	many
CASSRAPGLAGLSTYNEQFF	TGCGCCAGCAGCCGAGCACCGGGACTAGCGGGGCTCTCTACCTACAATGAGCAGTTCTTC	TRBV4-3	TRBJ2-1	TRBD2	-
CASSVVRAPNTGELFF	TGTGCCAGCAGTGTAGTGAGAGCGCCGAACACCGGGGAGCTGTTTTTT	TRBV25-1	TRBJ2-2	-	few
CASSLAGTGHGYTF	TGTGCCAGCAGCCTTGCCGGGACAGGCCATGGCTACACCTTC	TRBV4-2	TRBJ1-2	TRBD1	many
CASSAAGVSSYNEQFF	TGCGCCAGCAGCGCCGCAGGGGTCAGCTCCTACAATGAGCAGTTCTTC	TRBV5-1	TRBJ2-1	-	-
CASSSRKGAPDTQYF	TGTGCCAGCTCATCACGTAAGGGGGCCCCAGATACGCAGTATTTT	TRBV18	TRBJ2-3	TRBD1	few
CASSLRARSEQFF	TGTGCCAGCAGCTTACGCGCCCGGAGTGAGCAGTTCTTC	TRBV14	TRBJ2-1	-	-
CASSSGTAHQPQHF	TGTGCCAGCAGTTCCGGGACAGCACATCAGCCCCAGCATTTT	TRBV6-2/TRBV6-3	TRBJ1-5	TRBD1	few
CASKGTPEAYEQYF	TGTGCCAGCAAAGGGACACCCGAAGCCTACGAGCAGTACTTC	TRBV6-1	TRBJ2-7	-	-
CSAGRGTSGMNEQFF	TGCAGTGCTGGCCGCGGGACTAGCGGGATGAATGAGCAGTTCTTC	TRBV20-1	TRBJ2-1	TRBD2	few
CSARDQDSYGYTF	TGCAGTGCTAGAGATCAGGACAGCTATGGCTACACCTTC	TRBV20-1	TRBJ1-2	-	many
CASSYVPGQYNEQFF	TGCGCCAGCAGCTACGTTCCGGGACAATACAATGAGCAGTTCTTC	TRBV5-1	TRBJ2-1	-	many
CASRRAWTGELFF	TGTGCCAGCCGGAGGGCCTGGACCGGGGAGCTGTTTTTT	TRBV12-3/TRBV12-4	TRBJ2-2	-	few
CSATRGNTIYF	TGCAGTGCTACCAGAGGAAACACCATATATTTT	TRBV20-1	TRBJ1-3	-	many
CASSLERGGGRIQETQYF	TGTGCCAGCAGCTTAGAAAGAGGCGGAGGGAGAATTCAAGAGACCCAGTACTTC	TRBV11-2	TRBJ2-5	-	-
CSAIRTSGSSYEQYF	TGCAGTGCTATCCGGACTAGCGGGAGCAGTTACGAGCAGTACTTC	TRBV20-1	TRBJ2-7	TRBD2	few
CSASLGGELFF	TGCAGTGCTAGTCTAGGCGGGGAGCTGTTTTTT	TRBV20-1	TRBJ2-2	-	many
CAISTQGLTDTQYF	TGTGCCATCAGTACACAGGGGCTTACAGATACGCAGTATTTT	TRBV10-3	TRBJ2-3	TRBD1	once
CAISERPREAGGPSEQFF	TGTGCCATCAGTGAGAGACCCAGAGAAGCGGGGGGGCCCAGTGAGCAGTTCTTC	TRBV10-3	TRBJ2-1	TRBD2	-
CASSTRWGAEETQYF	TGTGCCAGCAGCACCCGATGGGGAGCGGAAGAGACCCAGTACTTC	TRBV11-2	TRBJ2-5	-	-
CASSGSLMNTEAFF	TGTGCCAGCAGCGGCAGCCTTATGAACACTGAAGCTTTCTTT	TRBV3-1	TRBJ1-1	-	-
CSARGTVFEAFF	TGCAGTGCGCGCGGGACAGTCTTTGAGGCTTTCTTT	TRBV20-1	TRBJ1-1	TRBD1	-
CASSLPIAGRFSYEQYF	TGTGCCAGCAGCTTACCCATAGCGGGGAGGTTCTCCTACGAGCAGTACTTC	TRBV7-2	TRBJ2-7	TRBD2	few
CANNRDREDNEQFF	TGTGCCAACAACCGGGACAGGGAGGACAATGAGCAGTTCTTC	TRBV2	TRBJ2-1	TRBD1	few
CATSRDRVYNSPLHF	TGTGCCACCAGCAGAGACCGAGTCTATAATTCACCCCTCCACTTT	TRBV15	TRBJ1-6	-	-
CSATFTQDKAFF	TGCAGTGCTACGTTTACGCAGGATAAAGCTTTCTTT	TRBV20-1	TRBJ1-1	-	many
CARSPQGRGSTDTQYF	TGTGCCAGAAGCCCTCAAGGAAGGGGTAGCACAGATACGCAGTATTTT	TRBV5-3	TRBJ2-3	-	-
CASSFLLGGNQPQHF	TGTGCCAGCAGTTTTCTACTCGGGGGGAATCAGCCCCAGCATTTT	TRBV28	TRBJ1-5	-	-
CSARDRLAGGLNEQFF	TGCAGTGCTAGAGATCGTCTAGCGGGGGGGCTAAATGAGCAGTTCTTC	TRBV20-1	TRBJ2-1	TRBD2	many
CASSFNPQRGKNIQYF	TGTGCCAGCAGCTTCAACCCACAGCGGGGGAAAAACATTCAGTACTTC	TRBV5-6	TRBJ2-4	TRBD2	few
CASSRTWKTQYF	TGTGCCAGCAGTCGGACTTGGAAGACCCAGTACTTC	TRBV2	TRBJ2-5	-	few
CASSQRVGAGVREQYF	TGTGCCAGCAGCCAGCGCGTTGGAGCGGGAGTCCGCGAGCAGTACTTC	TRBV7-2	TRBJ2-7	TRBD2	few
CASSSRTGPNQPQHF	TGTGCCAGCAGCTCCCGGACAGGGCCGAATCAGCCCCAGCATTTT	TRBV7-2	TRBJ1-5	TRBD1	-
CASSFRSMNTEAFF	TGTGCCAGCAGCTTCAGGTCCATGAACACTGAAGCTTTCTTT	TRBV9	TRBJ1-1	-	few
CASRMSTGPAYEQYF	TGTGCCAGCAGAATGAGTACGGGTCCGGCCTACGAGCAGTACTTC	TRBV7-2	TRBJ2-7	-	many